The clone carrying this T cell receptor beta chain was recorded at least ten times. Its cognate antigen is unknown. Germline V gene lookup returns CDR1 SEHNR and CDR2 FQNEAQ (reference sequence). This CDR3 contains 16 residues. V gave up 4 bases and J gave up 0 bases, with 12 bases separating them. TCRdb reprocessed the PCR reads via MiXCR and lists one record per CDR3 protein. The table records roughly 93,000 distinct CDR3 sequences, under 20% of them present only once. This entry belongs to a study of molecular identifiers for immune sequencing clone quantification. Whole-study results and caveats: Identical TCR molecules sharing a barcode could underestimate highly expanded clone sizes. Detectable among 800,000 to 1,000,000 naive cells, according to reports, was Jurkat TCR RNA spiked in from one cell.

The authors sorted naive CD8 T cells as CD8+CD4-CCR7+CD45RA+. The source of this sequence is a human donor in good health. Some libraries in this study had Jurkat cell RNA spiked in. Sequencing used naive CD8+ T cells from blood, with Jurkat cell RNA spiked in. Subset given: FACS-sorted CD8+CD4-CCR7+CD45RA+ naive T cells. The V gene is TRBV7-9, the J gene TRBJ1-4; maybe TRBD1 (5 bases). The CDR3 is CASSSPGEATNEKLFF. The CDR3 DNA is TGTGCCAGCAGCTCACCGGGGGAGGCAACTAATGAAAAACTGTTTTTT.